This T cell receptor (beta chain) stems from a study of blood T cell repertoires in COVID-19. Study summary: Whether acute or convalescent, the COVID-19 samples came from the United States, Italy and Spain. PBMCs, B-cell-depleted T cells, or T cells provided the cDNA or gDNA that made up the material.

The sample holds a few counts of this clone. With 2 bases removed from V and 4 bases from J, the gap between germline ends came to 8 bases. CDR1 and CDR2 from the germline V gene are SQVTM and ANQGSEA. The CDR3 spans 13 residues. Original processing methods: By means of reference gene primer amplification, nucleated cell counts were estimated. Clones were read by immunoSEQ multiplex PCR, and TCRdb kept only the in-frame ones, dropping some. V, J and clone size reflect that table, while D and trimming were determined from the DNA. The sample holds over 150,000 clones, roughly 87% seen once. The sequence was obtained from a woman in her fifties or sixties who had recovered from COVID-19. V and J are TRBV29-1 and TRBJ2-2; D unclear. Sequencing input: peripheral blood. In nucleotides, the CDR3 is TGCAGCGTTGAAAAGAGCACCACCGGGGAGCTGTTTTTT. It codes for CSVEKSTTGELFF.